The present T cell receptor (beta chain) was sequenced within a study of shared clonotypes between healthy human individuals. Trimming at V came to 3 bases and at J to 10 bases, leaving 12 bases not matched to a gene. The CDR3 totals 15 residues. Germline CDR1 reads MDHEN; CDR2 reads SYDVKM. The method was immunoSEQ multiplex PCR; TCRdb's version includes in-frame clones alone and lacks a portion of them. The sample yields fewer than 700,000 clones, 85% to 95% seen once. Naive CD8 cells lacked CD45RO and underwent positive selection for CCR7, leaving out terminally differentiated effector memory CD45RA+ cells.

Specimen: naive CD8+ T cells sorted from blood. This sequence was found in a woman in her twenties or thirties in good health. The chain employs TRBV28 and TRBJ2-1; 7 bases match TRBD1. The chain's CDR3 is CASSLSQGVRMEQFF. CDR3 nucleotides: TGTGCCAGCAGTTTGTCTCAGGGGGTGAGAATGGAGCAGTTCTTC.